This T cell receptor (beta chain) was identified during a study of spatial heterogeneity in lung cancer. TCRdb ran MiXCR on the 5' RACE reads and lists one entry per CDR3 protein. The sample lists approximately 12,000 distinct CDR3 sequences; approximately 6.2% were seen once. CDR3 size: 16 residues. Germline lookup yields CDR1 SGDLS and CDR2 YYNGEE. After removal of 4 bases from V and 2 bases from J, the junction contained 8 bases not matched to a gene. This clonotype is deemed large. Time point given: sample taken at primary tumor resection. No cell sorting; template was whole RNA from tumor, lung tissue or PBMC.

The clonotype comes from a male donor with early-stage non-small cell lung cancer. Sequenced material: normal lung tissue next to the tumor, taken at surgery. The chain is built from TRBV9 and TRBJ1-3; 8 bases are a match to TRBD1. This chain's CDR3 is CASSPTQGATGNTIYF. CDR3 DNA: TGTGCCAGCAGCCCGACTCAGGGGGCAACTGGAAACACCATATATTTT. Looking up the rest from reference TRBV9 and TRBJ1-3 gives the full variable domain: DSGVTQTPKHLITATGQRVTLRCSPRSGDLSVYWYQQSLDQGLQFLIQYYNGEERAKGNILERFSAQQFPDLHSELNLSSLELGDSALYFCASSPTQGATGNTIYFGEGSWLTVV.